One sample yielded the 26 T cell receptor beta chains listed below, sequenced in a study of blood T cell repertoires in COVID-19. Profiled with immunoSEQ multiplex PCR; TCRdb holds only in-frame clones, not every one. Of fewer than 700,000 clones in the sample, roughly 91% were seen once. The sample consisted of peripheral blood. The receptor set was obtained from a woman in her fifties or sixties with COVID-19, enrolled during active disease.

The chain couples TRBV5-5 to TRBJ2-3, with D possibly TRBD1 on 6 matching bases. The CDR3 runs 17 residues. CDR1 is SGHKS, CDR2 YYEKEE, per germline (reference sequence). Deletions cut 3 bases from V and 2 bases from J, with 19 bases between. The CDR3 region is CASSSSYRVGVTDTQYF. In DNA, the CDR3 is TGTGCCAGCAGCTCCTCATACAGGGTAGGGGTCACAGATACGCAGTATTTT.

V gene TRBV5-6 combines with J gene TRBJ1-1; possibly TRBD1 for D (5 bases). Germline V CDR1 and CDR2: SGHDT, YYEEEE. The CDR3 has 16 residues. V lost 0 bases and J lost 1, with 13 bases in between. This CDR3 reads CASSLAWGRENTEAFF. DNA of the CDR3: TGTGCCAGCAGCTTGGCCTGGGGCAGGGAGAACACTGAAGCTTTCTTT.

The chain uses TRBV2 and TRBJ2-1; D is uncertain. The CDR3 length is 10 residues. Germline assignment: CDR1 SNHLY and CDR2 FYNNEI. V gave up 6 bases and J gave up 11 bases, with 8 bases separating them. The chain's CDR3 is CASRGLKQFF. As DNA, the CDR3 is TGTGCCAGCAGGGGCCTCAAGCAGTTCTTC. The full variable domain, rest sourced from reference TRBV2 and TRBJ2-1, is EPEVTQTPSHQVTQMGQEVILRCVPISNHLYFYWYRQILGQKVEFLVSFYNNEISEKSEIFDDQFSVERPDGSNFTLKIRSTKLEDSAMYFCASRGLKQFFGPGTRLTVL.

The chain links TRBV27 to TRBJ2-2, with TRBD2 matching 8 bases. Germline V gives CDR1 MNHEY, CDR2 SMNVEV (reference sequence). Trimming cost V 5 bases and J 0 bases; bases outside gene matches: 14. This CDR3 region has 19 residues. The CDR3 loop reads CASSPLTAAGAPNTGELFF. DNA of the CDR3: TGTGCCAGCAGTCCTCTCACAGCAGCGGGGGCCCCGAACACCGGGGAGCTGTTTTTT.

The rearrangement links TRBV5-8 to TRBJ1-1, with 7 bases matching TRBD1. Germline trimming cut 0 bases from V and 6 bases from J; bases unmatched to any gene: 5. The length of the CDR3 is 14 residues. CDR1 and CDR2 (germline): SGHTS, YDEGEE. The DNA for the CDR3 is TGTGCCAGCAGCTTGGACAGGGGAGGACCTGAAGCTTTCTTT. Its translation is CASSLDRGGPEAFF.

This clone was counted a single time. This chain joins TRBV12-3 or TRBV12-4 and TRBJ1-2, with 8 bases lining up with TRBD1. This CDR3 has 13 residues. The ends lost 7 bases at V and 4 bases at J; junction bases unmatched: 5. In DNA, the CDR3 is TGTGCCAGCAACGGACAGGGTGGCTATGGCTACACCTTC. It translates to CASNGQGGYGYTF.

This sequence joins TRBV27 and TRBJ2-3, with TRBD1 matching over 9 bases. J was trimmed by 2 bases and V by 8 bases; bases with no gene match: 14. There are 17 residues in the CDR3. In germline, CDR1 is MNHEY, CDR2 SMNVEV (reference sequence). CDR3 sequence: CASFHTAGTGYTDTQYF. The DNA of the CDR3 is TGTGCCAGCTTTCACACCGCCGGGACAGGGTACACAGATACGCAGTATTTT.

The chain uses TRBV27 and TRBJ1-6; no definite D call. Trimming took off 7 bases at V and 11 bases at J, with 15 bases between the two ends. The CDR3 runs 13 residues. CDR1 and CDR2 (germline): MNHEY, SMNVEV (reference sequence). The chain's CDR3 is CASTPLRAAPLHF. The CDR3 coding sequence is TGTGCCAGCACCCCACTGAGGGCTGCACCCCTCCACTTT.

V and J are TRBV30 and TRBJ1-6, with TRBD1 as a possible D gene (5 bases). Germline V gives CDR1 GTSNPN, CDR2 SVGIG (reference sequence). V was pared by 3 bases and J by 6 bases, with 9 bases between. CDR3 length: 13 amino acids. The CDR3 nucleotides are TGTGCCTGGAGCGCGGGGGGTAATTCACCCCTCCACTTT. Protein product: CAWSAGGNSPLHF.

This chain joins TRBV30 and TRBJ2-7; tentative D call: TRBD1 (5 bases). The CDR3 consists of 13 residues. Germline loops: CDR1 GTSNPN, CDR2 SVGIG (reference sequence). V was shortened by 5 bases and J by 2 bases, with 13 bases between the two germline ends. The CDR3 is CAWGIGQTYEQYF. CDR3 in DNA: TGTGCCTGGGGGATAGGACAAACCTACGAGCAGTACTTC. The variable domain in full, completed from reference TRBV30 and TRBJ2-7, reads SQTIHQWPATLVQPVGSPLSLECTVEGTSNPNLYWYRQAAGRGLQLLFYSVGIGQISSEVPQNLSASRPQDRQFILSSKKLLLSDSGFYLCAWGIGQTYEQYFGPGTRLTVT.

V and J are TRBV15 and TRBJ1-2; D remains unclear. Germline CDR1 is LNHNV and CDR2 is YYDKDF (reference sequence). This CDR3 is built from 14 residues. Trimming pared 5 bases from V and 9 bases from J, leaving 19 bases between. Here the CDR3 DNA reads TGTGCCACCAGCCTTGGAGCTCGACGGTCTCGCTACACCTTC. Residues: CATSLGARRSRYTF.

The chain employs TRBV4-2 and TRBJ2-7; 7 bases match TRBD2. CDR3 size: 15 residues. V shed 5 bases and J 3 bases; nucleotides not matched to a gene: 10. The germline CDR1 and CDR2 sequences are LGHNA and YNFKEQ. CDR3 sequence (DNA): TGTGCCAGCAGCGAGGGAGGGTTCGACCTCTACGAGCAGTACTTC. Amino acids: CASSEGGFDLYEQYF.

The chain couples TRBV12-3 or TRBV12-4 to TRBJ1-1; maybe TRBD1 (5 bases). The CDR3 extends over 13 amino acids. Trimming left V 2 bases short and J 3 bases short, with 7 bases between. The CDR3 loop is CASSLSRDTEAFF. The CDR3 DNA follows: TGTGCCAGCAGTTTATCCAGGGACACTGAAGCTTTCTTT.

The chain carries TRBV5-1 and TRBJ2-7, with 13 bases identical to TRBD2. The CDR3 runs 15 residues. The V segment lost 4 bases and the J segment 3 bases; nucleotides outside the gene matches: 4. CDR1 is SGHRS and CDR2 is YFSETQ in the germline V gene. CDR3 bases: TGCGCCAGCAGCCTCACTAGCGGGGGGGGCTACGAGCAGTACTTC. Translating gives CASSLTSGGGYEQYF.

This rearrangement joins TRBV6-5 to TRBJ2-5; D unresolved. Trimming stripped 6 bases from V and 5 bases from J, with 10 bases between. This CDR3 is 12 amino acids long. CDR1 is MNHEY and CDR2 is SVGAGI in the germline V gene. The DNA for the CDR3 is TGTGCCAGCAGCTTTCTATCGGAGACCCAGTACTTC. Its protein product is CASSFLSETQYF.

The chain links TRBV19 to TRBJ2-3; 8 bases agree with TRBD1. CDR1 LNHDA and CDR2 SQIVND come from the germline V gene (reference sequence). This CDR3 has 13 residues. The V gene end was trimmed by 9 bases and the J gene end by 5 bases; junction bases not matched to a gene: 7. This CDR3 is CARDREYGDTQYF. Written as DNA, the CDR3 is TGTGCCAGGGACAGGGAATACGGAGATACGCAGTATTTT. Together with reference TRBV19 and TRBJ2-3, the CDR3 gives the full variable domain: DGGITQSPKYLFRKEGQNVTLSCEQNLNHDAMYWYRQDPGQGLRLIYYSQIVNDFQKGDIAEGYSVSREKKESFPLTVTSAQKNPTAFYLCARDREYGDTQYFGPGTRLTVL.

The chain carries TRBV19 and TRBJ2-1; TRBD2 matches at 11 bases. The CDR3 loop spans 17 amino acids. V gave up 3 bases and J gave up 7 bases; unmatched junction bases: 11. Germline V gene lookup returns CDR1 LNHDA and CDR2 SQIVND (reference sequence). The DNA of the CDR3 is TGTGCCAGTAGTATCAATAGCGGGGGGGCCGAGAGGAATGAGCAGTTCTTC. It translates to CASSINSGGAERNEQFF.

This chain links TRBV9 with TRBJ1-2; D remains unclear. Trimming left V 3 bases short and J 2 bases short, with 5 bases between. The CDR3 loop spans 12 amino acids. The germline V gene has CDR1 SGDLS and CDR2 YYNGEE. The CDR3: CASSAENYGYTF. CDR3 nucleotide sequence: TGTGCCAGCAGCGCTGAGAACTATGGCTACACCTTC.

This chain links TRBV6-6 with TRBJ2-7; the match to TRBD2 covers 9 bases. There are 15 residues in the CDR3. V trimming: 6 bases; J trimming: 1 base; junction bases outside the gene matches: 7. Per the germline V gene, CDR1 is MNHNY and CDR2 is SVGAGI (reference sequence). The DNA of the CDR3 is TGTGCCAGCAGGAACAGCGGGGGGAGATCCTACGAGCAGTACTTC. Its translation: CASRNSGGRSYEQYF.

V gene TRBV19 combines with J gene TRBJ2-3, with 8 bases that match TRBD1. V shed 8 bases, J shed 1 base, and the junction held 2 bases outside the gene matches. CDR3 length equals 13 residues. In germline, CDR1 is LNHDA, CDR2 SQIVND (reference sequence). CDR3 in amino acids: CASGTGRTDTQYF. The CDR3 nucleotides are TGTGCCAGTGGGACAGGCCGCACAGATACGCAGTATTTT.

The rearrangement uses TRBV27 and TRBJ2-7; D remains ambiguous. Trimming stripped 4 bases from V and 3 bases from J, with 7 bases between. The CDR3 runs 12 residues. Germline V gene data show CDR1 as MNHEY and CDR2 as SMNVEV (reference sequence). CDR3 nucleotides: TGTGCCAGCAGTTCAGGTTTCTACGAGCAGTACTTC. It specifies CASSSGFYEQYF.

This clone was seen a single time. The chain couples TRBV5-1 to TRBJ2-1, with TRBD2 matching 7 bases. The CDR3 runs to 17 residues. J was trimmed by 5 bases and V by 1 base; bases with no gene match: 12. Germline values: CDR1 SGHRS, CDR2 YFSETQ. CDR3 sequence: CASSLTSTGTTNNEQFF. CDR3 DNA: TGCGCCAGCAGCTTGACTTCAACCGGGACTACAAACAATGAGCAGTTCTTC.

J is TRBJ1-4 and V is TRBV29-1; possibly TRBD1 for D (5 bases). CDR1 and CDR2 (germline): SQVTM, ANQGSEA. V was shortened by 1 base and J by 6 bases, with 9 bases between the two germline ends. The CDR3 totals 13 residues. The CDR3 bases are TGCAGCGTTGAAGGGGGCAACTATGAAAAACTGTTTTTT. Translating it yields CSVEGGNYEKLFF.

This chain uses TRBV9 with TRBJ1-1, with TRBD1 matching over 9 bases. Per the germline V gene, CDR1 is SGDLS and CDR2 is YYNGEE. The CDR3 sequence is 16 residues long. J was trimmed by 6 bases and V by 3 bases; bases with no gene match: 12. CDR3 sequence (DNA): TGTGCCAGCAGCGCTCCAACAGGGGGCGTTGTCGCTGAAGCTTTCTTT. Translation: CASSAPTGGVVAEAFF.

A single count supports this clone. The chain couples TRBV20-1 to TRBJ1-3, with a tentative D call TRBD1 (5 bases). Trimming left V 3 bases short and J 4 bases short, with 16 bases between. The CDR3 is made up of 15 amino acids. Germline V lookup: CDR1 DFQATT, CDR2 SNEGSKA (reference sequence). The CDR3 DNA is TGCAGTGCTAGTCCCAGGGTTGGCACCGGAAACACCATATATTTT. Its translation: CSASPRVGTGNTIYF.

The rearrangement uses TRBV5-8 and TRBJ2-1; 9 positions agree with TRBD2. V lost 9 bases and J lost 6; bases outside the gene matches: 16. The CDR3 sequence is 16 residues long. CDR1 and CDR2 from the germline V gene are SGHTS and YDEGEE. CDR3 coding DNA: TGTGCCACCGCCGTACAGCGCGGGGGGGAGGTCAATGAGCAGTTCTTC. This encodes CATAVQRGGEVNEQFF.